This T cell receptor (beta chain) derives from a study of blood T cell repertoires in COVID-19. The overall study: COVID-19 samples, acute and convalescent, were from the United States, Italy and Spain. Sample material is recorded as cDNA or gDNA derived from T cells, B-cell-depleted T cells, or PBMCs.

Germline V lookup: CDR1 SEHNR, CDR2 FQNEAQ (reference sequence). CDR3 length equals 14 residues. Trimming stripped 1 base from V and 3 bases from J, with 7 bases between. Sequencing was performed with immunoSEQ multiplex PCR; in TCRdb, only in-frame clones are kept and a portion is missing. Of about 150,000 clones listed, around 86% are singletons. Residents of 24 US areas, aged about 18 to 95 years, made up the participants. Clinical history reported by participants formed the basis on which cohorts were assigned. The material sequenced was PBMCs or T cells enriched from blood (not recorded which). The gene calls are TRBV7-9 and TRBJ2-1, with D perhaps matching TRBD2 (6 bases). This sequence was found in a man in his fifties who had recovered from COVID-19. The CDR3 reads CASSLGGDYNEQFF. The CDR3 region has the DNA TGTGCCAGCAGCTTAGGGGGGGACTACAATGAGCAGTTCTTC. Variable domain in full (rest from reference TRBV7-9 and TRBJ2-1): DTGVSQNPRHKITKRGQNVTFRCDPISEHNRLYWYRQTLGQGPEFLTYFQNEAQLEKSRLLSDRFSAERPKGSFSTLEIQRTEQGDSAMYLCASSLGGDYNEQFFGPGTRLTVL.